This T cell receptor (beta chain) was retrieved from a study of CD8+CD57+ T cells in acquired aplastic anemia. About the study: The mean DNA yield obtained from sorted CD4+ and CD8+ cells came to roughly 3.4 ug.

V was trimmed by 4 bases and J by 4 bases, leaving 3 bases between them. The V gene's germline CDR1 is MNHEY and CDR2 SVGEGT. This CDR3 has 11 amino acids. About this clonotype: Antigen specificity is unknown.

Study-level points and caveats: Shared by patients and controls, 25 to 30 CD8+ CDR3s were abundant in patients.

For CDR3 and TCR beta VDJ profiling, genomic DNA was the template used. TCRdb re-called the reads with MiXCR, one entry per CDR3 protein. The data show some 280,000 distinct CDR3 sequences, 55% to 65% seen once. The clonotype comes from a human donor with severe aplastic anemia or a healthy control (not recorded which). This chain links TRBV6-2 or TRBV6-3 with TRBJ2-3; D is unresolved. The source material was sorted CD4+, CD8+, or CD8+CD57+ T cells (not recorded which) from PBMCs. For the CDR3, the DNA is TGTGCCAGCAGTTTTTCAGATACGCAGTATTTT. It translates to CASSFSDTQYF.